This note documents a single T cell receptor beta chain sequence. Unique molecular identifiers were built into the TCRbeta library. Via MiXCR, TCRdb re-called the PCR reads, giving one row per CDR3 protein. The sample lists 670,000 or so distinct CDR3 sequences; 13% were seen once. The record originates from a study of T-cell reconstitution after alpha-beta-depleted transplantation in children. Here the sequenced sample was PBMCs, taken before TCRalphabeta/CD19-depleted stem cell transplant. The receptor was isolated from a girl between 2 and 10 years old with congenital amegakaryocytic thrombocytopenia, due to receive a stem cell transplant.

CDR3 sequence: CASSRSPSIETQYF. Here the CDR3 DNA reads TGTGCCAGCAGCCGCAGTCCCTCGATCGAGACCCAGTACTTC. The chain joins TRBV7-2 to TRBJ2-5, with D unresolved. The CDR3 extends over 14 amino acids. The ends were cut back, 5 bases at V and 5 bases at J, with 15 bases in the middle. The germline CDR1 and CDR2 sequences are SGHTA and FQGNSA.